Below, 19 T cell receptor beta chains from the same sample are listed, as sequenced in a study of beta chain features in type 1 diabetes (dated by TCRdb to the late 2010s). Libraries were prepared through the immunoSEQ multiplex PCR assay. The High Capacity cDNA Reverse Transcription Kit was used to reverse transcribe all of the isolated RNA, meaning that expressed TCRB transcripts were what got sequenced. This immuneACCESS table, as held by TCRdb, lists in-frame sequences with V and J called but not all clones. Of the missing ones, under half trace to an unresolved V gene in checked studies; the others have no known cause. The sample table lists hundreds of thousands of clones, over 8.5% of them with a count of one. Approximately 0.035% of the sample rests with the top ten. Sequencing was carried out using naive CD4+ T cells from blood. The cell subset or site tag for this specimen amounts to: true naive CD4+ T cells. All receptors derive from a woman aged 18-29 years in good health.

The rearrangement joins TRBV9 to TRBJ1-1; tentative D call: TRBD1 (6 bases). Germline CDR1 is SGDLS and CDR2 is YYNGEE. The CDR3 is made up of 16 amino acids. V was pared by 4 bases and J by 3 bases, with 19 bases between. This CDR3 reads CASSPPRGGQDTEAFF. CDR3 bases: TGTGCCAGCAGCCCACCCCGGGGGGGGCAGGACACTGAAGCTTTCTTT.

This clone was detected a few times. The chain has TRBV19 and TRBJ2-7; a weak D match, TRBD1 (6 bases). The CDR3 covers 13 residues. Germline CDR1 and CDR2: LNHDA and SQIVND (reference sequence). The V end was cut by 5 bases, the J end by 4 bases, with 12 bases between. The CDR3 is CASSRTVAYEQYF. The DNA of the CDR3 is TGTGCCAGTAGTCGGACAGTAGCTTACGAGCAGTACTTC. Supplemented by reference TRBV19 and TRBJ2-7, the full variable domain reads DGGITQSPKYLFRKEGQNVTLSCEQNLNHDAMYWYRQDPGQGLRLIYYSQIVNDFQKGDIAEGYSVSREKKESFPLTVTSAQKNPTAFYLCASSRTVAYEQYFGPGTRLTVT.

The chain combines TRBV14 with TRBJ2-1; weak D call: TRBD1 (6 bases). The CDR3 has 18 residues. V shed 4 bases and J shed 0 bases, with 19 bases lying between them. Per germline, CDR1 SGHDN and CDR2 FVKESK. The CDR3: CASSPLMGAASSYNEQFF. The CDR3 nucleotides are TGTGCCAGCAGCCCCCTTATGGGGGCCGCGAGCTCCTACAATGAGCAGTTCTTC.

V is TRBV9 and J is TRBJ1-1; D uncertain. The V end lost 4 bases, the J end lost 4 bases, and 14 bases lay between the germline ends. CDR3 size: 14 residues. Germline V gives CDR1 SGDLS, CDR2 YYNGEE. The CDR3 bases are TGTGCCAGCAGCCCTGTCTCGGGTGGCACTGAAGCTTTCTTT. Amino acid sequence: CASSPVSGGTEAFF.

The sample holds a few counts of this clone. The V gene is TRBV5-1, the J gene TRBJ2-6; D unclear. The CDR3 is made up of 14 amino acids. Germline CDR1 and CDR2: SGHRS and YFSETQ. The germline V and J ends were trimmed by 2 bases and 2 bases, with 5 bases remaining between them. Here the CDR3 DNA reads TGCGCCAGCAGCTTCACAACTGGGGCCAACGTCCTGACTTTC. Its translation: CASSFTTGANVLTF.

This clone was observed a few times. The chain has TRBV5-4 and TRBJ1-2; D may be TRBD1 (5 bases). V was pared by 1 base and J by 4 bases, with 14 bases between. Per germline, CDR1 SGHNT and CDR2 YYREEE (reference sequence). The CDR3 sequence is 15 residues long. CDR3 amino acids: CASSLQLTAAYGYTF. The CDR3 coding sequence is TGTGCCAGCAGCTTGCAGTTGACAGCAGCCTATGGCTACACCTTC.

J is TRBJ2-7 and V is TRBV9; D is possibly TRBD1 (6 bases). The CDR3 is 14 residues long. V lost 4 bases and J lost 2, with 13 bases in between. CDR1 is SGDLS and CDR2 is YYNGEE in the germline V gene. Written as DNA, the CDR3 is TGTGCCAGCAGCCCACTCACAGGGACCTACGAGCAGTACTTC. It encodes CASSPLTGTYEQYF.

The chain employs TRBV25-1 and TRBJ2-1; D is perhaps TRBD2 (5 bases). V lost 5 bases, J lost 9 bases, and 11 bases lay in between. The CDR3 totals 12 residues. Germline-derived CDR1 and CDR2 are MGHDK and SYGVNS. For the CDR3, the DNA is TGTGCCAGCAGTCCACTAGGGTTTGAGCAGTTCTTC. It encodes CASSPLGFEQFF.

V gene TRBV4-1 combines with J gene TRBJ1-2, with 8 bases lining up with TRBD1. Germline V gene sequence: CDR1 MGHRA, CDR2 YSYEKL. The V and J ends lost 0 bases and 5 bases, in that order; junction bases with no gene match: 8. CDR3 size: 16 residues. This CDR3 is CASSQESQGARYGYTF. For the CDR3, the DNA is TGCGCCAGCAGCCAAGAAAGCCAGGGGGCCCGGTATGGCTACACCTTC.

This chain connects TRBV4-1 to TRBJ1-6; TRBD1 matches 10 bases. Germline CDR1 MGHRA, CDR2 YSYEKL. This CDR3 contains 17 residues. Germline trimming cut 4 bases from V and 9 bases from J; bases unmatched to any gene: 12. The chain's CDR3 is CASSRLSEGTGASPLHF. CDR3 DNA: TGCGCCAGCAGCCGTCTATCTGAGGGGACAGGGGCTTCACCCCTCCACTTT.

CDR3 protein: CASSRLGLAGGSYNEQFF. CDR3 nucleotide sequence: TGTGCCAGCAGCCGGCTGGGACTAGCGGGCGGTTCCTACAATGAGCAGTTCTTC. This rearrangement joins TRBV14 to TRBJ2-1, with TRBD2 identical over 12 bases. Germline V lookup: CDR1 SGHDN, CDR2 FVKESK. J lost 1 base, V lost 4 bases, and 8 bases had no gene match. The CDR3 has 18 residues.

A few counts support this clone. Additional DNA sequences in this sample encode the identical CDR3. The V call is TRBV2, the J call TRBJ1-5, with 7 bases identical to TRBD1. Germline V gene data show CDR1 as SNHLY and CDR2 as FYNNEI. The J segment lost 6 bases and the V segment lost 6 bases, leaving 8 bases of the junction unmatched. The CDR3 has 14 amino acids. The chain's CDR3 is CASSPDRVGQPQHF. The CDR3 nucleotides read TGTGCCAGCAGCCCTGACAGGGTAGGTCAGCCCCAGCATTTT.

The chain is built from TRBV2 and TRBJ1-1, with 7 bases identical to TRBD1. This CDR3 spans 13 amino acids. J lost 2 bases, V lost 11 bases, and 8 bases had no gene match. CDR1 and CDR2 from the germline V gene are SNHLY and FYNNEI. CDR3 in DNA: TGTGCCCTCCAGGGGGGCCTCAACACTGAAGCTTTCTTT. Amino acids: CALQGGLNTEAFF.

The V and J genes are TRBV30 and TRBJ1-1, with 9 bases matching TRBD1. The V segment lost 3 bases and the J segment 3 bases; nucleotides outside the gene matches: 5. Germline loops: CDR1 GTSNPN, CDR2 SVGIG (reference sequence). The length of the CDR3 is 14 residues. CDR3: CAWRGQGLYTEAFF. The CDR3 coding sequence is TGTGCCTGGAGGGGACAGGGTCTCTACACTGAAGCTTTCTTT.

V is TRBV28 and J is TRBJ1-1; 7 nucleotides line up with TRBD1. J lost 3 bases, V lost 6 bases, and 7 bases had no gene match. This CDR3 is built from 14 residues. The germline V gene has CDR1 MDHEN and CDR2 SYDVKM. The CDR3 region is CASSPTGFDTEAFF. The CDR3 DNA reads TGTGCCAGCAGCCCGACAGGGTTCGACACTGAAGCTTTCTTT.

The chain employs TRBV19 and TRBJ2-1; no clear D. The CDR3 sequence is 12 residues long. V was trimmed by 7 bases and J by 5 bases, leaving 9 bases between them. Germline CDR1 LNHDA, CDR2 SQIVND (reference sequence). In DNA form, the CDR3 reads TGTGCCAGTACTTCCGTCGACAATGAGCAGTTCTTC. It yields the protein CASTSVDNEQFF.

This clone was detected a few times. CDR3 nucleotides: TGCGCCAGCAGCTTGAATTCGGGTCTCAACGAGCAGTACTTC. Its protein product is CASSLNSGLNEQYF. The gene calls are TRBV5-1 and TRBJ2-7; no clear D gene. The CDR3 totals 14 residues. V was cut by 1 base and J by 5 bases, with 13 bases left in between. CDR1 and CDR2 from the germline V gene are SGHRS and YFSETQ.

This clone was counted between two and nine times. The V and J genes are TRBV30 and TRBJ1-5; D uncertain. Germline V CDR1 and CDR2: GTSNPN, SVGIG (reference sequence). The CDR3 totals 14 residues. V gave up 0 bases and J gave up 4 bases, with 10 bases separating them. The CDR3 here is CAWSVRQANQPQHF. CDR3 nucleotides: TGTGCCTGGAGTGTACGCCAGGCTAATCAGCCCCAGCATTTT.

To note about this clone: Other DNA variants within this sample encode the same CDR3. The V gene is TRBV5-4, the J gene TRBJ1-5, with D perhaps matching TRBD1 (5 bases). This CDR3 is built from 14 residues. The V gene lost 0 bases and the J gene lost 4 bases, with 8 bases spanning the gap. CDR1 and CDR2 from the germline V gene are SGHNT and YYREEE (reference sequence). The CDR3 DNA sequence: TGTGCCAGCAGCTTGGCCGGGGGAAATCAGCCCCAGCATTTT. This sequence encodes CASSLAGGNQPQHF.